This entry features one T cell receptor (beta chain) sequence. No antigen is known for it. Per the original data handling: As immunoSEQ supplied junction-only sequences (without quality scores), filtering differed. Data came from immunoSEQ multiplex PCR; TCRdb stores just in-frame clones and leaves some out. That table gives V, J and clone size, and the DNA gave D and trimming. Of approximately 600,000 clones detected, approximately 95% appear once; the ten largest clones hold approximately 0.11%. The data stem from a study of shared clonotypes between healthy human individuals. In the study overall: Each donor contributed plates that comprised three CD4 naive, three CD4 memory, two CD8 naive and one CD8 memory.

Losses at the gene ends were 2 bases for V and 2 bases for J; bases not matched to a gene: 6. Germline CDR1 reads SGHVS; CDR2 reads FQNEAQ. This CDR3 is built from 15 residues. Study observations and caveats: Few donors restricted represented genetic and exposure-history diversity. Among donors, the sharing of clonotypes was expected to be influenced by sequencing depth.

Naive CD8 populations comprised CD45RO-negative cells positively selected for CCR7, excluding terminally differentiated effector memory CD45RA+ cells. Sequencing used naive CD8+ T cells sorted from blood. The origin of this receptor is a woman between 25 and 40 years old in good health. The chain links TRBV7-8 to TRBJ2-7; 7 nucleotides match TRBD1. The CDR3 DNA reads TGTGCCAGCAGCTTAAAGGCAGGGGGTGCCTACGAGCAGTACTTC. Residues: CASSLKAGGAYEQYF.